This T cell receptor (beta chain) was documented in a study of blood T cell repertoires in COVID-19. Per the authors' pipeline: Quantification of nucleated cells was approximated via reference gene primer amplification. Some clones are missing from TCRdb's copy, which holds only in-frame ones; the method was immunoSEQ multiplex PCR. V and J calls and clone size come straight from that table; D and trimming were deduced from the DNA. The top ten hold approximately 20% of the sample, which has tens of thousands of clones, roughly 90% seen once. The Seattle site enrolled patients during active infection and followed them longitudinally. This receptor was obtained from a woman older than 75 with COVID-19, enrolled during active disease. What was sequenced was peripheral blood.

The CDR3 DNA reads as TGTGCCAGCAGCCAAGCCACAGGGGTGGCCTACGAGCAGTACTTC. As protein: CASSQATGVAYEQYF. The chain employs TRBV3-1 (or the pseudogene TRBV3-2) and TRBJ2-7; 7 bases agree with TRBD1. Germline CDR1 is LGHDT and CDR2 is YNNKEL (reference sequence). The CDR3 spans 15 residues. V shed 1 base, J shed 2 bases, and the junction held 5 bases outside the gene matches.